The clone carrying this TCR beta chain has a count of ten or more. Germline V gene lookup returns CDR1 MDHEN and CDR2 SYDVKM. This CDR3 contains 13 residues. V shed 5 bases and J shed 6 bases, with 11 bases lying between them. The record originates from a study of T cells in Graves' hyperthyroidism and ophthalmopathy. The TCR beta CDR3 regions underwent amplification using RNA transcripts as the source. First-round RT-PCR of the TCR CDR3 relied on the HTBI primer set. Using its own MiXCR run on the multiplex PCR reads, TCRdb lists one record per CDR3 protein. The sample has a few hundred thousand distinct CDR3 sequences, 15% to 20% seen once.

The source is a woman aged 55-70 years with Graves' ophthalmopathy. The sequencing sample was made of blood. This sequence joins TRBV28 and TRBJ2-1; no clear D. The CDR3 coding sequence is TGTGCCAGCAGTCCAGAACCCACCAATGAGCAGTTCTTC. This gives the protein CASSPEPTNEQFF.